The 16 T cell receptor beta chains reported below all come from one sample, sequenced in a study of shared clonotypes between healthy human individuals. Libraries were prepared by immunoSEQ multiplex PCR; TCRdb keeps only in-frame clonotypes and omits some of them. Of some 470,000 clones in the sample, about 79% were seen once. Sequenced: PBMCs. These receptors all come from a woman in her thirties or forties in good health. Some clones in this sample may be carry-over from other donors' samples.

Here the CDR3 DNA reads TGTGCCAGCACCCCGCCGAGCCAAGAGACCCAGTACTTC. It encodes CASTPPSQETQYF. This chain links TRBV2 with TRBJ2-5; D is uncertain. This CDR3 contains 13 residues. Trimming took off 7 bases at V and 1 base at J, with 10 bases between the two ends. The germline V gene has CDR1 SNHLY and CDR2 FYNNEI.

The V and J genes are TRBV5-1 and TRBJ2-1, with TRBD2 as a possible D gene (7 bases). This CDR3 contains 17 residues. Trimming pared 0 bases from V and 5 bases from J, leaving 18 bases between. In germline, CDR1 is SGHRS, CDR2 YFSETQ. This CDR3 is CASSLASTSRGHNEQFF. CDR3 sequence (DNA): TGCGCCAGCAGCTTGGCCTCGACTAGCAGGGGCCACAATGAGCAGTTCTTC.

This clone was recorded a few times. The chain joins TRBV28 to TRBJ1-1, with 11 bases that match TRBD1. The CDR3 is 15 residues long. Trimming cost V 3 bases and J 3 bases; bases outside gene matches: 3. From germline, CDR1 is MDHEN and CDR2 SYDVKM. The CDR3 nucleotides are TGTGCCAGCAGTTTCCGGACAGGGGGCGACACTGAAGCTTTCTTT. This encodes CASSFRTGGDTEAFF. Filled out from reference TRBV28 and TRBJ1-1, the complete variable domain reads DVKVTQSSRYLVKRTGEKVFLECVQDMDHENMFWYRQDPGLGLRLIYFSYDVKMKEKGDIPEGYSVSREKKERFSLILESASTNQTSMYLCASSFRTGGDTEAFFGQGTRLTVV.

The chain carries TRBV5-1 and TRBJ1-1; D remains ambiguous. Between the trimmed V and J ends, which lost 0 bases and 5 bases, there was a span of 14 bases. CDR1 and CDR2 from the germline V gene are SGHRS and YFSETQ. The CDR3 sequence is 15 residues long. The CDR3 sequence: CASSLGAAEDTEAFF. The CDR3 nucleotides read TGCGCCAGCAGCTTGGGGGCAGCCGAGGATACTGAAGCTTTCTTT.

This chain joins TRBV19 and TRBJ1-5; the match to TRBD1 covers 10 bases. Germline-derived CDR1 and CDR2 are LNHDA and SQIVND (reference sequence). The CDR3 covers 15 residues. J gave up 5 bases and V 4 bases, and 5 bases lay outside the gene matches. The CDR3 sequence is CASSTPGTGDQPQHF. CDR3 nucleotides: TGTGCCAGTAGTACCCCCGGGACAGGGGATCAGCCCCAGCATTTT.

The chain links TRBV2 to TRBJ2-5; a weak D match, TRBD1 (6 bases). The CDR3 consists of 13 residues. Germline V gene sequence: CDR1 SNHLY, CDR2 FYNNEI. V shed 7 bases and J shed 7 bases, with 16 bases lying between them. The chain's CDR3 is CASKGATGATQYF. The DNA of the CDR3 is TGTGCCAGCAAAGGGGCGACAGGCGCGACCCAGTACTTC.

In regard to this clone: At the DNA level, this CDR3 is encoded by other sequences in the same sample as well. The CDR3 sequence: CASSVVGGSYNEQFF. DNA for the CDR3: TGTGCCAGCAGCGTAGTGGGGGGCTCCTACAATGAGCAGTTCTTC. The chain links TRBV9 to TRBJ2-1, with TRBD2 as a possible D gene (6 bases). The CDR3 covers 15 residues. Germline assignment: CDR1 SGDLS and CDR2 YYNGEE. V lost 0 bases to trimming and J lost 0 bases, with 7 bases between them.

To note about this clone: A much larger clonotype is one base distant, so this may be a read error. The J gene is TRBJ1-2, the V gene TRBV15; 7 bases agree with TRBD1. CDR1 and CDR2 from the germline V gene are LNHNV and YYDKDF (reference sequence). This CDR3 contains 14 residues. The ends lost 1 base at V and 10 bases at J; junction bases unmatched: 9. CDR3 in amino acids: CATSRVDRVRDYTF. The CDR3 DNA sequence: TGTGCCACCAGCAGAGTCGACAGGGTACGGGACTACACCTTC.

The rearrangement joins TRBV18 to TRBJ1-1; D not resolved. V lost 3 bases and J 7 bases, leaving 12 bases between the germline ends. CDR3 length equals 13 residues. Germline CDR1 is KGHSH and CDR2 is LQKENI. Here the CDR3 reads CASSPSSVDEAFF. In nucleotides, the CDR3 is TGTGCCAGCTCACCCTCCTCGGTGGATGAAGCTTTCTTT.

Turning to this clone: A much larger clone lies one base from this, so it may be a read error. The sample contains more than one DNA sequence encoding this CDR3. The rearrangement joins TRBV29-1 to TRBJ1-2; 8 bases agree with TRBD1. The CDR3 has 14 residues. Looked up from germline, CDR1 is SQVTM and CDR2 is ANQGSEA. The CDR3 reads CSVEDYSRGLGYTF. The DNA for the CDR3 is TGCAGCGTCGAAGATTATAGCAGGGGGCTCGGCTACACCTTC.

This clone was recorded only once. This chain connects TRBV29-1 to TRBJ2-1; 8 positions agree with TRBD2. Germline CDR1 reads SQVTM; CDR2 reads ANQGSEA. J was trimmed by 4 bases and V by 4 bases; bases with no gene match: 6. This CDR3 has 14 amino acids. The CDR3 nucleotides read TGCAGCGTTGGTTCCAGCGGGAGTTACAATGAGCAGTTCTTC. Translated: CSVGSSGSYNEQFF.

J is TRBJ2-3 and V is TRBV7-3; 7 bases align to TRBD2. Germline loops: CDR1 SGHTA, CDR2 FQGTGA. Trimming at V came to 2 bases and at J to 0 bases, leaving 11 bases not matched to a gene. The CDR3 runs 18 residues. The CDR3 is CASSLYPIAGTSTDTQYF. For the CDR3, the DNA is TGTGCCAGCAGCTTATACCCGATAGCGGGCACTAGCACAGATACGCAGTATTTT.

This clone appeared a few times. The rearrangement links TRBV7-9 to TRBJ1-5, with 10 bases lining up with TRBD1. The length of the CDR3 is 16 residues. The V gene's germline CDR1 is SEHNR and CDR2 FQNEAQ (reference sequence). The V gene end was trimmed by 4 bases and the J gene end by 4 bases; junction bases not matched to a gene: 7. CDR3 bases: TGTGCCAGCAGCTCCGGACAGGGGGACCGAAATCAGCCCCAGCATTTT. The encoded protein is CASSSGQGDRNQPQHF.

This chain connects TRBV7-9 to TRBJ1-3, with D perhaps TRBD1 (5 bases). V was cut by 3 bases and J by 0 bases, with 9 bases left in between. Germline V gene sequence: CDR1 SEHNR, CDR2 FQNEAQ (reference sequence). This CDR3 comprises 15 residues. CDR3 DNA: TGTGCCAGCAGCTTGGACATTCACTCTGGAAACACCATATATTTT. As protein: CASSLDIHSGNTIYF. The full variable domain, in which reference TRBV7-9 and TRBJ1-3 provide the parts outside the CDR3, is DTGVSQNPRHKITKRGQNVTFRCDPISEHNRLYWYRQTLGQGPEFLTYFQNEAQLEKSRLLSDRFSAERPKGSFSTLEIQRTEQGDSAMYLCASSLDIHSGNTIYFGEGSWLTVV.

This clone has more than one count but fewer than ten. This CDR3 reads CASSTRDFVRIYDTQYF. As DNA, the CDR3 is TGTGCCAGCAGCACCCGGGACTTCGTCCGTATTTATGATACGCAGTATTTT. The gene calls are TRBV7-2 and TRBJ2-3; D perhaps matches TRBD2 (6 bases). The CDR3 sequence is 17 residues long. Germline CDR1 is SGHTA and CDR2 is FQGNSA. V was clipped by 5 bases and J by 6 bases, with 24 bases between them.

This clone has more than one count but fewer than ten. V gene TRBV6-1 combines with J gene TRBJ1-2; TRBD1 is a possible D gene (6 bases). The CDR3 runs to 15 residues. Germline CDR1 MNHNS, CDR2 SASEGT. The V gene lost 2 bases and the J gene lost 3 bases, with 13 bases spanning the gap. Here the CDR3 reads CASSEMGRGHYGYTF. CDR3 in DNA: TGTGCCAGCAGTGAAATGGGCAGGGGACACTATGGCTACACCTTC.